Listed here is a single T cell receptor beta chain. The sample is drawn from a study of T cells expressing NK-cell markers. Study at large: The TCR beta repertoires were obtained from sorted CD3+CD56+NKG2C+, CD3+CD56+NKG2C- and CD3+CD56-NKG2C+ T cells. In the group of eight sequenced donors, seven were HCMV-seropositive and one was seronegative.

Germline V lookup: CDR1 SGHDN, CDR2 FVKESK. This CDR3 is built from 13 residues. Reprocessing the 5' RACE reads, TCRdb reports a single entry for every CDR3 protein and omits DNA. The listing records 400,000 to 500,000 distinct CDR3 sequences. The TCR was taken from a woman between 18 and 70 years old in good health. The V call is TRBV14, the J call TRBJ2-3. Sequenced sample: blood T cells: a sorted CD56 or NKG2C T cell subset, CD4+ or CD8+ T cells, or bulk PBMC T cells (not recorded which). CDR3 region: CASSQVRTDTQYF.